This T cell receptor beta chain was profiled in a study of T cell responses to AZD1222 COVID-19 vaccine. Study-wide results and caveats: In the spike-specific TCR repertoire, nearly half reportedly target unmutated variant regions. Researchers report vaccine-associated CD4 TCRs spanning spike, with dominance at 160-218 and 743-854.

TCRdb's copy holds only in-frame clones and misses some; the assay was immunoSEQ multiplex PCR. The sample has 84,000 or so clones, over 75% seen once. This CDR3 spans 14 amino acids. Germline values: CDR1 LNHDA, CDR2 SQIVND (reference sequence). V shed 3 bases, J shed 5 bases, and the junction held 5 bases outside the gene matches. Remarks on this clone: As yet, its antigen is unknown.

The sample consisted of peripheral blood, taken 28 days after the second AZD1222 dose. The receptor was derived from an adult who received the AZD1222 COVID-19 vaccine. The chain couples TRBV19 to TRBJ1-1; the match to TRBD1 covers 8 bases. The CDR3 is CASSIQTGGTEAFF. The CDR3 region has the DNA TGTGCCAGTAGTATCCAAACAGGGGGGACTGAAGCTTTCTTT.